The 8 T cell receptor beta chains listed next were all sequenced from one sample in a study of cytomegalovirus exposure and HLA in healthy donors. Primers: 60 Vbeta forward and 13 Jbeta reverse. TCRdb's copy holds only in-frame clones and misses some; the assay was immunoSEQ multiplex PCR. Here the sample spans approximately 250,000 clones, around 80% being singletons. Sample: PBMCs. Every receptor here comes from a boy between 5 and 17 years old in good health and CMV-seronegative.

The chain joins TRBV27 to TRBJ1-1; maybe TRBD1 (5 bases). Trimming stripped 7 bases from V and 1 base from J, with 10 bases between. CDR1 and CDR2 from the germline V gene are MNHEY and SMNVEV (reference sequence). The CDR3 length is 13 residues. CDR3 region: CASNLGANTEAFF. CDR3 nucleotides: TGTGCCAGCAACTTAGGGGCGAACACTGAAGCTTTCTTT.

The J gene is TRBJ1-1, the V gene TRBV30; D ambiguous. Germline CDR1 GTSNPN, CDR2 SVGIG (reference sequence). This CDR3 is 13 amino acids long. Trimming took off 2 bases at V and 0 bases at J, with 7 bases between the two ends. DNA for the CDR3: TGTGCCTGGAGTCCCCTGTTGAACACTGAAGCTTTCTTT. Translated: CAWSPLLNTEAFF. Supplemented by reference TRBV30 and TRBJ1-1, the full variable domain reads SQTIHQWPATLVQPVGSPLSLECTVEGTSNPNLYWYRQAAGRGLQLLFYSVGIGQISSEVPQNLSASRPQDRQFILSSKKLLLSDSGFYLCAWSPLLNTEAFFGQGTRLTVV.

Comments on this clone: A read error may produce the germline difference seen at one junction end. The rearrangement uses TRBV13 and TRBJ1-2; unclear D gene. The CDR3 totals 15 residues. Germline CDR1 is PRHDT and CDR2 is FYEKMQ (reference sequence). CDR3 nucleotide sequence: TGTGCCAGCAGCTCGCTATTCGGTCCTAACTATGGCTACCCCTTC. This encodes CASSSLFGPNYGYPF.

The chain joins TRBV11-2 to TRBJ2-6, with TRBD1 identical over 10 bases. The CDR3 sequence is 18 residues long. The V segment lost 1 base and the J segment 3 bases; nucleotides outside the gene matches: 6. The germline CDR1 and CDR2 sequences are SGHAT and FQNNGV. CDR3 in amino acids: CASSLVTGGAFGANVLTF. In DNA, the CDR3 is TGTGCCAGCAGCTTAGTGACAGGGGGCGCGTTTGGGGCCAACGTCCTGACTTTC.

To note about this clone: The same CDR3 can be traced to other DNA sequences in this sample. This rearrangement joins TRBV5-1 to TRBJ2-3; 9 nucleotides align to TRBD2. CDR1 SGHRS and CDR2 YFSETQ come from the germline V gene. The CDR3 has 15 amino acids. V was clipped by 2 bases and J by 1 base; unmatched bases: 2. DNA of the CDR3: TGCGCCAGCAGCTTACTAGCGGGCGGCACAGATACGCAGTATTTT. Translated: CASSLLAGGTDTQYF. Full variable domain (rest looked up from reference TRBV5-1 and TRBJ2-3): KAGVTQTPRYLIKTRGQQVTLSCSPISGHRSVSWYQQTPGQGLQFLFEYFSETQRNKGNFPGRFSGRQFSNSRSEMNVSTLELGDSALYLCASSLLAGGTDTQYFGPGTRLTVL.

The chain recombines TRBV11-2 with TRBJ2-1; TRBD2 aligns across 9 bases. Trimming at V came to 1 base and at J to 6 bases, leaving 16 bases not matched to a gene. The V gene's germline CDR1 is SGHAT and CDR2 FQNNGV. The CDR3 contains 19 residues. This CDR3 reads CASSLGQLAGLKGRNEQFF. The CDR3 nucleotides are TGTGCCAGCAGCTTAGGCCAACTAGCGGGTCTTAAAGGACGCAATGAGCAGTTCTTC. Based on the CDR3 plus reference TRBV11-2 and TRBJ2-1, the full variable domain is EAGVAQSPRYKIIEKRQSVAFWCNPISGHATLYWYQQILGQGPKLLIQFQNNGVVDDSQLPKDRFSAERLKGVDSTLKIQPAKLEDSAVYLCASSLGQLAGLKGRNEQFFGPGTRLTVL.

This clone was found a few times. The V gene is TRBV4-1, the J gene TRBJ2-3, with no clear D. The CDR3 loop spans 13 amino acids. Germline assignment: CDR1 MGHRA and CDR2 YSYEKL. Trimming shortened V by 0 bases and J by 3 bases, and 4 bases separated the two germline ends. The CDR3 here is CASSQEETDTQYF. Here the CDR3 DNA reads TGCGCCAGCAGCCAAGAGGAGACAGATACGCAGTATTTT.

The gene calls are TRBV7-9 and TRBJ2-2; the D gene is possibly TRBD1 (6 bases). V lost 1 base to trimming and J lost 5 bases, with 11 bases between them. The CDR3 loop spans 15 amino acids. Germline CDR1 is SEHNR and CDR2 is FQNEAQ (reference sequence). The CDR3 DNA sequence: TGTGCCAGCAGCTTAGGGGGGCCGTGGACCGGGGAGCTGTTTTTT. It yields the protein CASSLGGPWTGELFF.